The 2 T cell receptor beta chains below were found in one sample sequenced in a study of human versus mouse CDR3 diversity and MHC coevolution. Libraries were prepared by immunoSEQ multiplex PCR; TCRdb keeps only in-frame clonotypes and omits some of them. The sample consists of around 74,000 clones, roughly 92% of them appearing once. Specimen: naive CD4+ T cells from blood. Indicated subset: CD45RO-negative CD62L-positive naive CD4 T cells. These receptors were taken from a person aged 25 to 75 in good health.

The chain has TRBV5-1 and TRBJ1-1, with 7 bases identical to TRBD1. Per germline, CDR1 SGHRS and CDR2 YFSETQ. Trimming at V came to 4 bases and at J to 3 bases, leaving 12 bases not matched to a gene. The CDR3 runs to 16 residues. The CDR3 bases are TGCGCCAGCAGCCGGGGCCTAGGGGGCTTGGACACTGAAGCTTTCTTT. Residues: CASSRGLGGLDTEAFF. The whole variable domain, filled in from reference TRBV5-1 and TRBJ1-1, reads KAGVTQTPRYLIKTRGQQVTLSCSPISGHRSVSWYQQTPGQGLQFLFEYFSETQRNKGNFPGRFSGRQFSNSRSEMNVSTLELGDSALYLCASSRGLGGLDTEAFFGQGTRLTVV.

The rearrangement joins TRBV19 to TRBJ1-2; D call uncertain. CDR3 length: 11 amino acids. From germline, CDR1 is LNHDA and CDR2 SQIVND (reference sequence). The V end lost 6 bases, the J end lost 12 bases, and 14 bases lay between the germline ends. The CDR3 sequence is CASSRRDVHTF. CDR3 DNA: TGTGCCAGTAGCCGTAGAGATGTCCACACCTTC.